The entry below describes one TCR beta chain. This CDR3 has 16 amino acids. Germline-derived CDR1 and CDR2 are LGHNA and YNFKEQ. The ends lost 4 bases at V and 3 bases at J; junction bases unmatched: 6. This specimen comes from a study of shared clonotypes between healthy human individuals. There were only Caucasian adults among the donors, and all lived in Nashville, Tennessee. The assay was immunoSEQ multiplex PCR, and TCRdb's table has in-frame clones only and misses some. The repertoire includes fewer than 700,000 clones, 70% to 80% of them detected once, and about 12% sits in the top ten. The clonotype originates from a middle-aged woman in good health. Some clones in this sample may be carry-over from other donors' samples. The rearrangement uses TRBV4-2 and TRBJ2-3, with 11 bases matching TRBD1. Source material: PBMCs. CDR3 coding DNA: TGTGCCAGCAGCCCCTCCGGGACAGGGGGTACAGATACGCAGTATTTT. It codes for CASSPSGTGGTDTQYF.